A selection of T cell receptor beta chains follows, all from one sample in a study of blood T cell repertoires in COVID-19. Measured with immunoSEQ multiplex PCR; TCRdb has only the in-frame clones, and not every one. Of just over 300,000 clones in the sample, approximately 91% are singletons; the top ten hold over 9%. The specimen sequenced was PBMCs or T cells enriched from blood (not recorded which). These receptors came from a woman between 35 and 50 years old who had recovered from COVID-19. Each CDR3 is given with its conserved first and last residue. The D gene is left open where the match is weak. The size entry is marked missing in some rows and otherwise reads once, few, many or a size class.

v_call,clone_size,d_call,j_call,cdr3_aa,cdr3_nt
TRBV12-3/TRBV12-4,few,NA,TRBJ2-3,CASSSPFRDTQYF,TGTGCCAGCAGTTCTCCCTTTAGAGATACGCAGTATTTT
TRBV24-1,NA,TRBD1,TRBJ1-5,CATSDGGVTGDNQPQHF,TGTGCCACCAGTGATGGGGGTGTGACAGGGGACAATCAGCCCCAGCATTTT
TRBV9,NA,TRBD1,TRBJ2-6,CASSVQGVTGANVLTF,TGTGCCAGCAGCGTACAGGGGGTAACTGGGGCCAACGTCCTGACTTTC
TRBV24-1,NA,NA,TRBJ2-7,CATGPSTSYEQYF,TGTGCCACTGGCCCCTCCACCTCCTACGAGCAGTACTTC
TRBV30,NA,TRBD2,TRBJ2-1,CAWRPGLALVDEQFF,TGTGCCTGGAGACCGGGACTAGCGCTTGTCGATGAGCAGTTCTTC
TRBV19,NA,TRBD2,TRBJ2-5,CASSMGLAYQETQYF,TGTGCCAGTAGTATGGGACTAGCGTATCAAGAGACCCAGTACTTC
TRBV29-1,once,NA,TRBJ2-3,CSVTDSRTDTQYF,TGCAGCGTTACCGACTCCCGCACAGATACGCAGTATTTT
TRBV29-1,NA,TRBD1,TRBJ2-1,CSVGQGLGEQFF,TGCAGCGTGGGACAGGGTTTGGGTGAGCAGTTCTTC
TRBV7-9,NA,NA,TRBJ1-1,CASSFWQNTEAFF,TGTGCCAGCAGCTTCTGGCAGAACACTGAAGCTTTCTTT
TRBV6-2/TRBV6-3,many,TRBD2,TRBJ2-1,CASSYSSSGTSDNEQFF,TGTGCCAGCAGTTACTCTTCTAGCGGGACCTCCGACAATGAGCAGTTCTTC
TRBV19,NA,TRBD1,TRBJ1-5,CASSTHDRGVDNQPQHF,TGTGCCAGTAGTACCCATGACAGGGGGGTTGACAATCAGCCCCAGCATTTT
TRBV7-7,NA,NA,TRBJ2-7,CASSLEPPITYEQYF,TGTGCTAGCAGCTTAGAGCCTCCTATTACCTACGAGCAGTACTTC
TRBV7-9,NA,NA,TRBJ2-1,CASSSIAGHEQFF,TGTGCCAGCAGCTCCATTGCGGGACATGAGCAGTTCTTC
TRBV27,NA,NA,TRBJ1-5,CASSSRPGGNQPQHF,TGTGCCAGCAGTTCTCGGCCCGGGGGCAATCAGCCCCAGCATTTT
TRBV5-6,NA,NA,TRBJ2-2,CASSLVQGMNTGELFF,TGTGCCAGCAGCTTAGTCCAGGGAATGAACACCGGGGAGCTGTTTTTT
TRBV5-1,NA,TRBD2,TRBJ2-2,CASSARGGGTGELFF,TGCGCCAGCAGCGCACGGGGGGGCGGAACCGGGGAGCTGTTTTTT
TRBV19,NA,TRBD1,TRBJ1-4,CASSATGVEDEKLFF,TGTGCCAGTAGTGCAACAGGGGTCGAGGATGAAAAACTGTTTTTT
TRBV30,NA,TRBD2,TRBJ2-5,CAWSPGGSQETQYF,TGTGCCTGGAGTCCGGGGGGTAGTCAAGAGACCCAGTACTTC
TRBV6-5,few,TRBD1,TRBJ2-3,CASSSTGGRDTQYF,TGTGCCAGCAGTAGTACAGGGGGCAGAGATACGCAGTATTTT
TRBV19,NA,NA,TRBJ1-1,CASSITGLNTEAFF,TGTGCCAGTAGTATAACAGGACTGAACACTGAAGCTTTCTTT
TRBV21-1,NA,NA,TRBJ1-4,CASSFSNRQGNEKLFF,TGTGCCAGCAGCTTTTCTAATAGACAGGGTAATGAAAAACTGTTTTTT
TRBV3-1/TRBV3-2,NA,NA,TRBJ2-1,CASTGSSYNEQFF,TGTGCCAGCACCGGGAGCTCCTACAATGAGCAGTTCTTC
TRBV4-1,NA,TRBD1,TRBJ2-5,CASSQDPGGTGPQETQYF,TGCGCCAGCAGCCAAGATCCCGGCGGGACAGGACCCCAAGAGACCCAGTACTTC
TRBV5-1,NA,TRBD1,TRBJ1-2,CASSLQEGAPGYTF,TGCGCCAGCAGCTTGCAAGAGGGGGCGCCCGGCTACACCTTC
TRBV6-6,NA,TRBD1,TRBJ2-7,CASSRGTGGSNEQYF,TGTGCCAGCAGTAGGGGGACAGGGGGCTCCAACGAGCAGTACTTC
TRBV7-2,NA,NA,TRBJ2-1,CASSLARGSYNEQFF,TGTGCCAGCAGCTTAGCCCGGGGGAGCTACAATGAGCAGTTCTTC
TRBV5-1,few,NA,TRBJ1-3,CASSFRGGEGDTIYF,TGCGCCAGCAGCTTCCGGGGGGGCGAAGGGGACACCATATATTTT
TRBV6-5,NA,TRBD1,TRBJ1-2,CASRTGTDYTF,TGTGCCAGCAGGACCGGGACAGACTACACCTTC
TRBV5-5,NA,NA,TRBJ2-7,CASSLVDSPYEQYF,TGTGCCAGCAGCTTGGTGGACAGCCCCTACGAGCAGTACTTC
TRBV15,NA,NA,TRBJ1-2,CATSRGPELTGGYTF,TGTGCCACCAGCAGAGGACCGGAACTGACGGGTGGCTACACCTTC
TRBV4-3,NA,TRBD2,TRBJ2-3,CASSQDGLATDTQYF,TGCGCCAGCAGCCAAGACGGACTAGCCACAGATACGCAGTATTTT
TRBV29-1,NA,NA,TRBJ2-7,CSVVPDWRTYEQYF,TGCAGCGTTGTGCCCGACTGGAGGACCTACGAGCAGTACTTC
TRBV28,NA,NA,TRBJ2-7,CASNPRTDWDYEQYF,TGTGCCAGCAATCCGAGGACGGACTGGGACTACGAGCAGTACTTC
TRBV6-5,NA,TRBD2,TRBJ2-3,CASARRGSGTDTQYF,TGTGCCAGCGCCAGGCGCGGGAGTGGGACAGATACGCAGTATTTT
TRBV29-1,once,NA,TRBJ1-2,CSVEEIGGYGYTF,TGCAGCGTTGAAGAAATCGGGGGCTATGGCTACACCTTC
TRBV7-3,NA,TRBD2,TRBJ2-4,CASSFGLAGDIQYF,TGTGCCAGCAGCTTCGGACTAGCGGGGGACATTCAGTACTTC
TRBV3-1/TRBV3-2,NA,NA,TRBJ2-5,CASSQAGAVQETQYF,TGTGCCAGCAGCCAAGCTGGAGCGGTACAAGAGACCCAGTACTTC
TRBV20-1,NA,NA,TRBJ2-1,CSASKPAGNEQFF,TGCAGTGCTAGTAAACCTGCGGGCAATGAGCAGTTCTTC
TRBV27,NA,TRBD1,TRBJ1-1,CASTKFGDSQAFF,TGTGCCAGCACGAAGTTCGGGGACAGTCAGGCTTTCTTT
TRBV15,NA,TRBD1,TRBJ1-5,CATSGQGWGEPQHF,TGTGCCACCAGCGGACAGGGGTGGGGTGAGCCCCAGCATTTT
TRBV18,NA,NA,TRBJ1-4,CASSAGHNEKLFF,TGTGCCAGCTCCGCGGGCCATAATGAAAAACTGTTTTTT
TRBV10-2,NA,NA,TRBJ2-7,CASSEFGGTYEQYF,TGCGCCAGCAGTGAGTTTGGCGGAACCTACGAGCAGTACTTC
TRBV7-9,NA,TRBD2,TRBJ2-1,CASSLGSGTKNNEQFF,TGTGCCAGCAGCTTAGGGAGCGGGACTAAGAACAATGAGCAGTTCTTC
TRBV11-1,NA,TRBD2,TRBJ2-2,CASRSTSEYTGELFF,TGTGCCAGCAGGTCGACTAGCGAATACACCGGGGAGCTGTTTTTT
TRBV11-2,few,NA,TRBJ2-2,CASSLVWDISSGELFF,TGTGCCAGCAGCTTAGTTTGGGACATCTCGTCAGGGGAGCTGTTTTTT
TRBV29-1,NA,TRBD1,TRBJ2-5,CSVEAPDREETQYF,TGCAGCGTTGAAGCCCCGGACAGGGAAGAGACCCAGTACTTC
TRBV7-7,NA,TRBD1,TRBJ2-7,CASSLGQGGEQYF,TGTGCTAGCAGCTTGGGACAGGGCGGCGAGCAGTACTTC
TRBV12-3/TRBV12-4,NA,NA,TRBJ1-5,CASSLRGNQPQHF,TGTGCCAGCAGTTTACGGGGCAATCAGCCCCAGCATTTT
TRBV7-3,NA,TRBD2,TRBJ2-1,CASSLSSGRGNEQFF,TGTGCCAGCAGCTTAAGCAGCGGGAGGGGTAATGAGCAGTTCTTC
TRBV29-1,few,TRBD1,TRBJ1-5,CSVGQGDQPQHF,TGCAGCGTTGGACAGGGGGATCAGCCCCAGCATTTT
TRBV18,NA,NA,TRBJ1-1,CASSILPGTEAFF,TGTGCCAGCTCCATTTTACCCGGGACTGAAGCTTTCTTT
TRBV7-2,NA,TRBD2,TRBJ2-1,CASSTRLAGVDEQFF,TGTGCCAGCAGCACCCGACTAGCGGGAGTCGATGAGCAGTTCTTC
TRBV28,NA,TRBD2,TRBJ2-3,CASTTRTSGGSTDTQYF,TGTGCCAGCACCACACGGACTAGCGGGGGGTCCACAGATACGCAGTATTTT
TRBV4-1,NA,NA,TRBJ2-2,CASSQEPSDRNTGELFF,TGCGCCAGCAGCCAAGAACCGTCCGACAGGAACACCGGGGAGCTGTTTTTT
TRBV9,NA,NA,TRBJ1-2,CASSVAAGDSFGYTF,TGTGCCAGCAGCGTAGCGGCAGGGGATAGTTTTGGCTACACCTTC
TRBV19,NA,TRBD2,TRBJ2-3,CASSTRLADTDTQYF,TGTGCCAGTAGTACCAGACTAGCGGACACAGATACGCAGTATTTT
TRBV5-4,NA,TRBD1,TRBJ2-1,CASSLDRGTYNEQFF,TGTGCCAGCAGCCTAGACAGGGGAACTTACAATGAGCAGTTCTTC
TRBV3-1/TRBV3-2,NA,TRBD1,TRBJ1-1,CASSLGQGRDTEAFF,TGTGCCAGCAGCCTGGGACAGGGGCGGGACACTGAAGCTTTCTTT
TRBV25-1,once,TRBD1,TRBJ2-1,CASSEAGQGRDEQFF,TGTGCCAGCAGTGAGGCGGGACAGGGTCGGGATGAGCAGTTCTTC